The rows below give T cell receptor beta chains drawn from one sample of a study of blood T cell repertoires in COVID-19. Only in-frame clones appear in the TCRdb table, and some are missing; sequencing was by immunoSEQ multiplex PCR. The sample gives some 260,000 clones, 79% of which show up once; approximately 4% is in the top ten. The sequencing sample was made of peripheral blood. All receptors come from a woman aged 40 to 50 with active or convalescent COVID-19. The CDR3 runs from the conserved cysteine through the conserved F or W. A D gene is named only where the DNA matches it firmly.

D gene	V gene	J gene	CDR3 DNA	CDR3 protein
.	TRBV9	TRBJ2-5	TGTGCCAGCAGCGGAGGGGGAGAGACCCAGTACTTC	CASSGGGETQYF
TRBD1	TRBV30	TRBJ2-1	TGTGCCTCAGGGACAGGACTACCTAGCTCCTACAATGAGCAGTTCTTC	CASGTGLPSSYNEQFF
.	TRBV6-4	TRBJ2-3	TGTGCCAGCAGCGACCCAGGGGTCACAGATACGCAGTATTTT	CASSDPGVTDTQYF
TRBD1	TRBV7-8	TRBJ1-2	TGTGCCAGCAGCTCCCGGGACAGGGTCTATGGCTACACCTTC	CASSSRDRVYGYTF
.	TRBV11-2	TRBJ2-1	TGTGCCAGCAGCTTAAATGCGGGATTCTACAATGAGCAGTTCTTC	CASSLNAGFYNEQFF
TRBD1	TRBV18	TRBJ2-1	TGTGCCAGCTCCCTACAGGGGTCCCCTGAGTTCTTC	CASSLQGSPEFF
.	TRBV4-1	TRBJ1-5	TGCGCCAGCAGCCACACACAGGGCAATCAGCCCCAGCATTTT	CASSHTQGNQPQHF
.	TRBV7-3	TRBJ2-1	TGTGCCAGCAGCTTAAGTAGCGGTATATACAATGAGCAGTTCTTC	CASSLSSGIYNEQFF
.	TRBV28	TRBJ1-3	TGTGCCAGCAGTCCCCCCAGGGGTGTCTCTGGAAACACCATATATTTT	CASSPPRGVSGNTIYF
TRBD2	TRBV11-2	TRBJ2-5	TGTGCCAGCAGGGGCCGTAGCGGGGGGTACCAAGAGACCCAGTACTTC	CASRGRSGGYQETQYF
.	TRBV12-3/TRBV12-4	TRBJ2-1	TGTGCCAGCAGTTTAGCTTCACAGGGCCTTCAGTTCTTC	CASSLASQGLQFF
.	TRBV23-1	TRBJ1-5	TGCGCCAGCAGTCAATCGGCGACCCTACCCTGGGCTCAGCCCCAGCATTTT	CASSQSATLPWAQPQHF
TRBD2	TRBV11-2	TRBJ2-5	TGTGCCAGCAGCTTAGGGGGGGGTCCAGGGACCCAGTACTTC	CASSLGGGPGTQYF
.	TRBV5-6	TRBJ2-5	TGTGCCAGCAGCTTAGACAGGATAAGACAAGAGACCCAGTACTTC	CASSLDRIRQETQYF